This is a list of T cell receptor beta chains from one sample in a study of kidney transplant recipient with SARS-CoV-2 infection. TCRdb itself ran the reads through MiXCR, one entry per CDR3 protein. The sample includes 250,000 or so distinct CDR3 sequences, around 30% of them seen just once. The source material was a blood sample, sampled at baseline and on roughly day 110 from a kidney transplant recipient. The receptors come from a male patient aged 25-45 years who had COVID-19 and was a kidney transplant recipient. A share of the T cells may be of graft donor origin. Each CDR3 is given with its conserved first and last residue. The order of the fields is J gene, D gene, CDR3 length, V gene, clone size, CDR3 protein, CDR3 DNA. The D gene is left open where the match is weak. Where a row states a size, it is once, few, many or the class of an expanded clone; other rows omit it.

J gene: TRBJ1-2; D gene: .; CDR3 length: 17; V gene: TRBV6-5; clone size: many; CDR3 protein: CASSTGRSMRKTYGYTF; CDR3 DNA: TGTGCCAGCAGTACTGGGCGCTCTATGCGAAAGACCTATGGCTACACCTTC
J gene: TRBJ2-1; D gene: .; CDR3 length: 15; V gene: TRBV24-1; clone size: many; CDR3 protein: CATSDPMGQNNEQFF; CDR3 DNA: TGTGCCACCAGTGATCCCATGGGACAAAACAATGAGCAGTTCTTC
J gene: TRBJ2-2; D gene: .; CDR3 length: 16; V gene: TRBV5-6; clone size: many; CDR3 protein: CASSLVGLSNTGELFF; CDR3 DNA: TGTGCCAGCAGCTTGGTGGGACTCTCGAACACCGGGGAGCTGTTTTTT
J gene: TRBJ2-1; D gene: TRBD2; CDR3 length: 16; V gene: TRBV12-3/TRBV12-4; clone size: many; CDR3 protein: CASSYHSGGLSNEQFF; CDR3 DNA: TGTGCCAGCAGTTACCATAGCGGGGGCCTTTCAAATGAGCAGTTCTTC
J gene: TRBJ2-2; D gene: TRBD2; CDR3 length: 16; V gene: TRBV6-5; clone size: many; CDR3 protein: CASSGGLAGRTGELFF; CDR3 DNA: TGTGCCAGCAGTGGGGGACTAGCGGGAAGAACCGGGGAGCTGTTTTTT
J gene: TRBJ1-3; D gene: .; CDR3 length: 15; V gene: TRBV28; clone size: many; CDR3 protein: CASRPLGDSGNTIYF; CDR3 DNA: TGTGCCAGCAGGCCTCTCGGGGACTCTGGAAACACCATATATTTT
J gene: TRBJ1-2; D gene: .; CDR3 length: 16; V gene: TRBV5-5; clone size: few; CDR3 protein: CASRRIVSRKTYGYTF; CDR3 DNA: TGTGCCAGCCGTCGTATTGTCTCGCGAAAGACCTATGGCTACACCTTC
J gene: TRBJ2-5; D gene: TRBD1; CDR3 length: 15; V gene: TRBV11-2; clone size: .; CDR3 protein: CASSLVRGPQETQYF; CDR3 DNA: TGTGCCAGCAGCTTAGTCAGGGGGCCACAAGAGACCCAGTACTTC
J gene: TRBJ2-7; D gene: .; CDR3 length: 18; V gene: TRBV6-5; clone size: many; CDR3 protein: CASSWSWPGGPDSYEQYF; CDR3 DNA: TGTGCCAGCAGTTGGTCATGGCCTGGGGGTCCCGATTCCTACGAGCAGTACTTC
J gene: TRBJ1-5; D gene: .; CDR3 length: 15; V gene: TRBV27; clone size: many; CDR3 protein: CASSLNWGPNQPQHF; CDR3 DNA: TGTGCCAGCAGTTTAAACTGGGGTCCCAATCAGCCCCAGCATTTT
J gene: TRBJ1-2; D gene: .; CDR3 length: 17; V gene: TRBV10-1; clone size: few; CDR3 protein: CASSERPRSRKTYGYTF; CDR3 DNA: TGCGCCAGCAGTGAGCGGCCAAGATCGCGAAAGACCTATGGCTACACCTTC
J gene: TRBJ2-1; D gene: TRBD2; CDR3 length: 16; V gene: TRBV10-3; clone size: few; CDR3 protein: CAISEGLAGVYDEQFF; CDR3 DNA: TGTGCCATCAGTGAGGGACTAGCGGGAGTGTACGATGAGCAGTTCTTC
J gene: TRBJ2-3; D gene: .; CDR3 length: 15; V gene: TRBV24-1; clone size: many; CDR3 protein: CATSDLKQVTDTQYF; CDR3 DNA: TGTGCCACCAGTGATTTAAAACAGGTCACAGATACGCAGTATTTT
J gene: TRBJ2-1; D gene: .; CDR3 length: 14; V gene: TRBV7-3; clone size: .; CDR3 protein: CASSPTDSSVEQFF; CDR3 DNA: TGTGCCAGCAGCCCTACGGACAGCTCAGTAGAGCAGTTCTTC
J gene: TRBJ2-5; D gene: .; CDR3 length: 12; V gene: TRBV2; clone size: many; CDR3 protein: CATAEIKETQYF; CDR3 DNA: TGTGCCACGGCCGAAATCAAAGAGACCCAGTACTTC
J gene: TRBJ1-1; D gene: .; CDR3 length: 17; V gene: TRBV3-1; clone size: many; CDR3 protein: CASSWDPPISIRTEAFF; CDR3 DNA: TGTGCCAGCAGCTGGGACCCTCCCATTTCAATTCGCACTGAAGCTTTCTTT
J gene: TRBJ2-1; D gene: TRBD2; CDR3 length: 16; V gene: TRBV7-9; clone size: .; CDR3 protein: CASSPGLAGLTSEQFF; CDR3 DNA: TGTGCCAGCAGCCCGGGACTAGCGGGACTAACTAGTGAGCAGTTCTTC
J gene: TRBJ1-2; D gene: .; CDR3 length: 16; V gene: TRBV5-5; clone size: few; CDR3 protein: CASNVLVSRKTYGYTF; CDR3 DNA: TGTGCCAGCAACGTCCTTGTCTCGCGAAAGACCTATGGCTACACCTTC
J gene: TRBJ1-6; D gene: .; CDR3 length: 15; V gene: TRBV11-2; clone size: many; CDR3 protein: CASSRTGGSNSPLHF; CDR3 DNA: TGTGCCAGCAGCCGTACTGGAGGTAGCAATTCACCCCTCCACTTT
J gene: TRBJ2-5; D gene: .; CDR3 length: 17; V gene: TRBV3-1; clone size: many; CDR3 protein: CASSTDFPISFSETQYF; CDR3 DNA: TGTGCCAGCAGCACCGACTTTCCCATTTCTTTCTCTGAGACCCAGTACTTC
J gene: TRBJ1-2; D gene: TRBD1; CDR3 length: 13; V gene: TRBV4-1; clone size: many; CDR3 protein: CASSQGDRGGYTF; CDR3 DNA: TGCGCCAGCAGCCAAGGGGACAGGGGTGGCTACACCTTC
J gene: TRBJ2-2; D gene: .; CDR3 length: 12; V gene: TRBV18; clone size: many; CDR3 protein: CASSPPAGELFF; CDR3 DNA: TGTGCCAGCAGCCCCCCGGCCGGGGAGCTGTTTTTT
J gene: TRBJ1-6; D gene: TRBD1; CDR3 length: 18; V gene: TRBV18; clone size: many; CDR3 protein: CASSPTPPGTGNNSPLHF; CDR3 DNA: TGTGCCAGCTCACCGACGCCACCTGGGACAGGGAATAATTCACCCCTCCACTTT
J gene: TRBJ2-2; D gene: TRBD2; CDR3 length: 16; V gene: TRBV10-1; clone size: many; CDR3 protein: CASSVGSGETTGELFF; CDR3 DNA: TGCGCCAGCAGTGTGGGTAGCGGGGAGACCACCGGGGAGCTGTTTTTT
J gene: TRBJ2-2; D gene: .; CDR3 length: 18; V gene: TRBV3-1; clone size: .; CDR3 protein: CASSGYGPISGLTGELFF; CDR3 DNA: TGTGCCAGCAGCGGATATGGTCCCATTTCAGGCTTGACCGGGGAGCTGTTTTTT
J gene: TRBJ1-2; D gene: .; CDR3 length: 17; V gene: TRBV16; clone size: many; CDR3 protein: CASSASKVVRKTYGYTF; CDR3 DNA: TGTGCCAGCAGCGCGAGTAAGGTCGTTAGAAAGACCTATGGCTACACCTTC
J gene: TRBJ2-5; D gene: .; CDR3 length: 14; V gene: TRBV28; clone size: many; CDR3 protein: CASSLPGPQETQYF; CDR3 DNA: TGTGCCAGCAGTTTACCAGGGCCCCAAGAGACCCAGTACTTC
J gene: TRBJ2-1; D gene: .; CDR3 length: 15; V gene: TRBV7-3; clone size: many; CDR3 protein: CASSPQVGGEGEQFF; CDR3 DNA: TGTGCCAGCAGTCCCCAGGTGGGGGGCGAGGGTGAGCAGTTCTTC
J gene: TRBJ1-2; D gene: .; CDR3 length: 16; V gene: TRBV9; clone size: many; CDR3 protein: CASHLLYSRKTYGYTF; CDR3 DNA: TGTGCCAGCCATCTGCTGTACTCAAGAAAGACCTATGGCTACACCTTC
J gene: TRBJ2-7; D gene: .; CDR3 length: 14; V gene: TRBV20-1; clone size: many; CDR3 protein: CSASTRQEFNEQYF; CDR3 DNA: TGCAGTGCTAGTACCAGGCAGGAATTTAACGAGCAGTACTTC
J gene: TRBJ1-4; D gene: .; CDR3 length: 13; V gene: TRBV30; clone size: many; CDR3 protein: CAWSAGQQEKLFF; CDR3 DNA: TGTGCCTGGAGTGCGGGCCAACAGGAAAAACTGTTTTTT
J gene: TRBJ1-2; D gene: .; CDR3 length: 17; V gene: TRBV6-9; clone size: few; CDR3 protein: CASSDAWPYGKTYGYTF; CDR3 DNA: TGTGCCAGCAGTGATGCATGGCCTTACGGAAAGACCTATGGCTACACCTTC
J gene: TRBJ1-2; D gene: .; CDR3 length: 17; V gene: TRBV25-1; clone size: many; CDR3 protein: CASSILPELGKTYGYTF; CDR3 DNA: TGTGCCAGCAGTATTCTCCCAGAACTGGGAAAGACCTATGGCTACACCTTC
J gene: TRBJ2-5; D gene: .; CDR3 length: 14; V gene: TRBV11-1; clone size: .; CDR3 protein: CASGPRTEKETQYF; CDR3 DNA: TGTGCCAGCGGCCCGAGGACGGAAAAAGAGACCCAGTACTTC
J gene: TRBJ1-5; D gene: TRBD1; CDR3 length: 16; V gene: TRBV20-1; clone size: many; CDR3 protein: CSARQPGQIMNQPQHF; CDR3 DNA: TGCAGTGCTAGACAACCGGGACAGATTATGAATCAGCCCCAGCATTTT
J gene: TRBJ2-7; D gene: TRBD2; CDR3 length: 15; V gene: TRBV7-7; clone size: many; CDR3 protein: CASSLGELAAPRQYF; CDR3 DNA: TGTGCCAGCAGCTTAGGTGAACTAGCGGCCCCGCGGCAGTACTTC
J gene: TRBJ1-4; D gene: TRBD1; CDR3 length: 15; V gene: TRBV12-3/TRBV12-4; clone size: many; CDR3 protein: CASSSPGQGNEKLFF; CDR3 DNA: TGTGCCAGCAGTTCCCCGGGACAGGGTAATGAAAAACTGTTTTTT
J gene: TRBJ1-5; D gene: TRBD1; CDR3 length: 15; V gene: TRBV2; clone size: many; CDR3 protein: CASSEEGGFNQPQHF; CDR3 DNA: TGTGCCAGCAGTGAAGAAGGGGGCTTTAATCAGCCCCAGCATTTT
J gene: TRBJ2-1; D gene: .; CDR3 length: 15; V gene: TRBV9; clone size: .; CDR3 protein: CASSPEVAVYNEQFF; CDR3 DNA: TGTGCCAGCAGCCCTGAGGTAGCGGTATACAATGAGCAGTTCTTC
J gene: TRBJ1-5; D gene: TRBD1; CDR3 length: 15; V gene: TRBV11-2; clone size: many; CDR3 protein: CASSPGTGGNQPQHF; CDR3 DNA: TGTGCCAGCAGCCCGGGGACAGGGGGCAATCAGCCCCAGCATTTT
J gene: TRBJ2-2; D gene: .; CDR3 length: 17; V gene: TRBV9; clone size: .; CDR3 protein: CASSVASVGWNTGELFF; CDR3 DNA: TGTGCCAGCAGCGTAGCTTCGGTAGGCTGGAACACCGGGGAGCTGTTTTTT
J gene: TRBJ2-5; D gene: .; CDR3 length: 16; V gene: TRBV14; clone size: .; CDR3 protein: CASSQDRRDTQETQYF; CDR3 DNA: TGTGCCAGCAGCCAAGATAGGCGGGACACCCAAGAGACCCAGTACTTC
J gene: TRBJ1-5; D gene: .; CDR3 length: 16; V gene: TRBV7-9; clone size: many; CDR3 protein: CASSGLAGESNQPQHF; CDR3 DNA: TGTGCCAGCAGCGGCTTAGCAGGGGAAAGCAATCAGCCCCAGCATTTT
J gene: TRBJ1-4; D gene: .; CDR3 length: 18; V gene: TRBV7-6; clone size: many; CDR3 protein: CASSLDAQGATTNEKLFF; CDR3 DNA: TGTGCCAGCAGCTTAGATGCACAGGGAGCAACAACTAATGAAAAACTGTTTTTT
J gene: TRBJ1-2; D gene: .; CDR3 length: 16; V gene: TRBV30; clone size: once; CDR3 protein: CAWGWVDHGANYGYTF; CDR3 DNA: TGTGCTTGGGGATGGGTTGACCACGGGGCTAACTATGGCTACACCTTC
J gene: TRBJ2-5; D gene: .; CDR3 length: 17; V gene: TRBV4-1; clone size: few; CDR3 protein: CASSQDVGPKYQETQYF; CDR3 DNA: TGCGCCAGCAGCCAAGATGTGGGACCGAAGTACCAAGAGACCCAGTACTTC
J gene: TRBJ2-7; D gene: .; CDR3 length: 13; V gene: TRBV30; clone size: few; CDR3 protein: CAWSGSAAREQYF; CDR3 DNA: TGTGCCTGGAGTGGTTCGGCCGCTCGGGAGCAGTACTTC
J gene: TRBJ2-5; D gene: .; CDR3 length: 13; V gene: TRBV14; clone size: few; CDR3 protein: CASSQGGPRTQYF; CDR3 DNA: TGTGCCAGCAGCCAAGGGGGGCCACGGACCCAGTACTTC
J gene: TRBJ2-5; D gene: TRBD2; CDR3 length: 15; V gene: TRBV2; clone size: many; CDR3 protein: CASRGGLAGLETQYF; CDR3 DNA: TGTGCCAGCAGGGGGGGCCTAGCGGGACTCGAGACCCAGTACTTC
J gene: TRBJ2-5; D gene: .; CDR3 length: 16; V gene: TRBV20-1; clone size: .; CDR3 protein: CSARGEQGVRQETQYF; CDR3 DNA: TGCAGTGCTAGAGGAGAACAGGGAGTTAGACAAGAGACCCAGTACTTC